This entry describes one T cell receptor (beta chain). It has no known antigen specificity. The data are from a study of CXCR3-negative and CXCR3-positive naive CD8 T cells (dated by TCRdb to the late 2010s). For the study in its entirety: About 150 million TRB reads were obtained in total, roughly 1.5 +/- 0.3 million reads per library. Data from about 10 donors, pooled across two independent experiments, went into the diversity and physicochemical repertoire analyses. TRBV-TRBJ cluster analysis included naive subsets from a handful of donors and memory cells from 3 donors. Beyond this particular receptor, the publication reports: TRBV-TRBJ usage was similar between naive CXCR3-negative and CXCR3-positive cells from the same donor, while memory cells showed distinct patterns. Because surface CD5, which is linked to self-reactivity in mice, was comparable between the naive subsets, TCR interaction strength was also inferred from the physicochemical properties of TRB CDR3s. Compared with CXCR3-negative naive cells, CXCR3-positive naive cells had TRB CDR3s with higher hydrophobicity (lower Kidera factor 4), lower energy, and higher strength and volume indices. Repertoire diversity was comparably high in both naive subsets but much lower in memory CD8+ T cells. Because CXCR3 expression was partially decreased after cryopreservation, freshly isolated PBMCs were used for most assays.

Inclusive of the bounding cysteine and phenylalanine, the CDR3 is 11 residues long. No DNA sequence was recorded. Looking up the germline V gene yields CDR1 SQVTM and CDR2 ANQGSEA. Sequencing took place on a NextSeq 550. The Human TCR Profiling Kit (MiLaboratory) was used to prepare UMI-labeled 5' RACE TRB cDNA libraries. The full amount of extracted RNA was used for cDNA synthesis, and the full amount of resulting cDNA was used for PCR amplification. Libraries were prepared in parallel using an identical number of PCR cycles. In the paper's pipeline: With a requirement of at least two reads per UMI, MIGEC and MiXCR extracted about 50,000 +/- 10,000 unique UMI-labeled TRB cDNA molecules per library. Each library averaged about 38,000 +/- 11,000 functional in-frame TRB CDR3 nucleotide clonotypes without stop codons. Diversity metrics, including normalized Shannon-Wiener and Chao1, were computed in VDJtools after downsampling to 5000 UMI-labeled TRB molecules per sample. VDJtools was used to calculate clonotype-size-weighted physicochemical properties of the central five CDR3 residues, namely interaction energy, strength, volume and Kidera factor 4. TCRdb reprocessed the public reads and reports one entry per CDR3 protein sequence, without DNA. The authors' filters were not applied to this entry. This sample's clone table shows over 100,000 distinct CDR3 sequences. The ten largest clones add up to roughly 0.3% of the sample.

For each CD8+ T cell subset, flow sorting was done in triplicate, and about 300,000 cells per subset went directly into RLT lysis buffer. To keep memory contaminants out, a stringent definition of naive CD8+ T cells was applied: CD45RO-CCR7+CD27+CD95-. Peripheral blood mononuclear cells were isolated from buffy coats using standard density gradient centrifugation. Naive CXCR3-negative and CXCR3-positive CD8+ T cells were flow-sorted using a FACSAria III. Total RNA was extracted from sorted cells with an RNeasy Mini Kit. This TCR was recovered from a human donor in good health. Some clones in this sample may be carry-over from other donors' samples. The chain joins TRBV29-1 to TRBJ2-7; lacking DNA, the TRBD2 call made by TCRdb goes unchecked. Source material: naive CXCR3- CD8+ T cells from blood. The meaning of the sample's cell subset or site label: CD45RO-CCR7+CD27+CD95- naive CD8+ T cells lacking CXCR3 (TNR3-). The CDR3 reads CSADGGTEQYF.